This TCR beta chain is drawn from a study of cytomegalovirus exposure and HLA in healthy donors. The CDR3 contains 13 residues. V gave up 1 base and J gave up 1 base, with 4 bases separating them. The germline gives CDR1 MGHRA, CDR2 YSYEKL. The study ran its PCR with 60 Vbeta and 13 Jbeta primers. Repertoires were generated with immunoSEQ multiplex PCR, while TCRdb's copy carries only in-frame clones and drops some. The sample holds around 130,000 clones, around three quarters seen once. Sample: PBMCs. The chain uses TRBV4-1 and TRBJ1-1; D is unclear. This TCR came from a young man in good health and CMV-seropositive. CDR3 residues: CASSQGANTEAFF. In nucleotides, the CDR3 is TGCGCCAGCAGCCAAGGAGCGAACACTGAAGCTTTCTTT.